The present T cell receptor beta chain was sequenced within a study of cytomegalovirus exposure and HLA in healthy donors. The PCR employed 60 Vbeta primers together with 13 Jbeta primers. The method was immunoSEQ multiplex PCR; TCRdb's version includes in-frame clones alone and lacks a portion of them. The sample holds approximately 210,000 clones, about four fifths seen once. A note on this clone: Its target is unknown.

From germline, CDR1 is SGHNT and CDR2 YENEEA. The V gene end was trimmed by 5 bases and the J gene end by 0 bases; junction bases not matched to a gene: 9. CDR3 length: 17 residues. Study-wide findings and caveats: Analysis performed later found about 18,000 TCR beta sequences associated with HLA alleles at 0.05 false discovery rate.

The sequence was collected from a man between 40 and 49 years old in good health and CMV-seropositive. The rearrangement uses TRBV11-3 and TRBJ2-2, with TRBD2 identical over 7 bases. The sequenced sample was PBMCs. The CDR3 coding sequence is TGTGCCAGCAGCACAGCCCTTAGCGGGTCGAACACCGGGGAGCTGTTTTTT. Residues: CASSTALSGSNTGELFF.